The 19 T cell receptor beta chains in this list originate from one sample, sequenced in a study of T cell responses to AZD1222 COVID-19 vaccine. The repertoire was sequenced with immunoSEQ multiplex PCR; TCRdb's copy has only in-frame clones and lacks some. In all, the sample yields some 150,000 clones. The specimen was peripheral blood. The source is an adult in good health.

V and J are TRBV2 and TRBJ2-2; no clear D. The ends were cut back, 0 bases at V and 2 bases at J, with 13 bases in the middle. CDR1 and CDR2 from the germline V gene are SNHLY and FYNNEI. The CDR3 is made up of 17 amino acids. Here the CDR3 DNA reads TGTGCCAGCAGTGAAGCGCTTCCCAGGTTCAACACCGGGGAGCTGTTTTTT. This codes for CASSEALPRFNTGELFF.

The chain uses TRBV10-3 and TRBJ1-4; tentative D call: TRBD1 (5 bases). In germline, CDR1 is ENHRY, CDR2 SYGVKD. This CDR3 comprises 16 residues. V dropped 0 bases and J dropped 6 bases, with 14 bases sitting between them. CDR3 loop: CAISESRGKGHEKLFF. The CDR3, as DNA: TGTGCCATCAGTGAGTCCCGGGGCAAGGGTCATGAAAAACTGTTTTTT.

This sequence joins TRBV2 and TRBJ1-3; TRBD1 is a possible D gene (5 bases). Germline values: CDR1 SNHLY, CDR2 FYNNEI. V dropped 11 bases and J dropped 9 bases, with 29 bases sitting between them. CDR3 length equals 16 residues. CDR3 bases: TGTGCCTCCAAGAGTATCACAGAAGATTTGGGGGGCACCATATATTTT. Protein: CASKSITEDLGGTIYF.

This sequence joins TRBV29-1 and TRBJ2-3; 13 nucleotides align to TRBD2. This CDR3 contains 14 residues. Trimming cost V 7 bases and J 1 base; bases outside gene matches: 2. Germline CDR1 reads SQVTM; CDR2 reads ANQGSEA. The CDR3 nucleotides read TGCAGCGCCGGACTAGCGGGGGGCACAGATACGCAGTATTTT. This gives the protein CSAGLAGGTDTQYF.

CDR3 nucleotides: TGTGCCATCAGCTGGGGCGGGAGCGGGGGGAGCGATGAGCAGTTCTTC. It codes for CAISWGGSGGSDEQFF. V is TRBV10-3 and J is TRBJ2-1, with 9 bases matching TRBD2. The CDR3 is 16 amino acids. Per germline, CDR1 ENHRY and CDR2 SYGVKD. V gave up 6 bases and J gave up 8 bases; unmatched junction bases: 14.

The V call is TRBV11-2, the J call TRBJ1-1; perhaps TRBD1 as D (6 bases). The CDR3 totals 14 residues. CDR1 and CDR2 (germline): SGHAT, FQNNGV. Trimming left V 5 bases short and J 2 bases short, with 12 bases between. CDR3 nucleotide sequence: TGTGCCAGCAGCCACCGGGGGGGCAACACTGAAGCTTTCTTT. Its protein product is CASSHRGGNTEAFF.

This chain's CDR3 is CAWSVYGHGYGYTF. The CDR3 DNA is TGTGCCTGGAGTGTATACGGACACGGCTATGGCTACACCTTC. The chain is built from TRBV30 and TRBJ1-2, with D perhaps TRBD1 (5 bases). The CDR3 contains 14 residues. Germline-derived CDR1 and CDR2 are GTSNPN and SVGIG (reference sequence). The V end lost 0 bases, the J end lost 4 bases, and 12 bases lay between the germline ends.

The chain is built from TRBV30 and TRBJ1-2; the D gene is possibly TRBD1 (6 bases). The CDR3 consists of 13 residues. Germline V gene sequence: CDR1 GTSNPN, CDR2 SVGIG (reference sequence). V lost 2 bases and J lost 5, with 12 bases in between. This chain's CDR3 is CAWSTGPAYGYTF. In DNA, the CDR3 is TGTGCCTGGAGTACAGGGCCTGCTTATGGCTACACCTTC.

This chain links TRBV5-1 with TRBJ1-2; the match to TRBD1 covers 10 bases. Germline lookup yields CDR1 SGHRS and CDR2 YFSETQ. The CDR3 loop spans 16 amino acids. The trim removed 3 bases at V and 0 bases at J, leaving 5 bases unmatched. CDR3 region: CASSSPGQGANYGYTF. DNA of the CDR3: TGCGCCAGCAGCTCTCCCGGACAGGGGGCTAACTATGGCTACACCTTC.

The V gene is TRBV29-1, the J gene TRBJ1-2; no clear D gene. The CDR3 sequence is 11 residues long. Germline CDR1 and CDR2: SQVTM and ANQGSEA. The V gene lost 8 bases and the J gene lost 4 bases, with 11 bases spanning the gap. CDR3 in amino acids: CSHRQSYGYTF. The CDR3 bases are TGCAGCCATAGGCAGAGCTATGGCTACACCTTC.

This chain uses TRBV7-9 with TRBJ2-7; D could derive from TRBD1 or TRBD2 (5 bases each). V lost 5 bases and J 2 bases, leaving 13 bases between the germline ends. CDR1 and CDR2 from the germline V gene are SEHNR and FQNEAQ (reference sequence). This CDR3 has 14 amino acids. The CDR3 DNA sequence: TGTGCCAGCAGCGTAGGTGGGACGACCTACGAGCAGTACTTC. Protein sequence: CASSVGGTTYEQYF. Supplemented by reference TRBV7-9 and TRBJ2-7, the full variable domain reads DTGVSQNPRHKITKRGQNVTFRCDPISEHNRLYWYRQTLGQGPEFLTYFQNEAQLEKSRLLSDRFSAERPKGSFSTLEIQRTEQGDSAMYLCASSVGGTTYEQYFGPGTRLTVT.

The rearrangement joins TRBV11-3 to TRBJ2-5; tentatively, D is TRBD1 (5 bases). The ends were cut back, 0 bases at V and 3 bases at J, with 17 bases in the middle. Per the germline V gene, CDR1 is SGHNT and CDR2 is YENEEA. The CDR3 loop spans 17 amino acids. In nucleotides, the CDR3 is TGTGCCAGCAGCTTAGATACGATCGTGGGGCCTAAAGAGACCCAGTACTTC. This gives the protein CASSLDTIVGPKETQYF.

V is TRBV9 and J is TRBJ2-1; TRBD2 matches at 9 bases. The length of the CDR3 is 14 residues. Germline CDR1 SGDLS, CDR2 YYNGEE. The ends lost 7 bases at V and 4 bases at J; junction bases unmatched: 6. CDR3 region: CASGSGLAYNEQFF. CDR3 nucleotides: TGTGCCAGCGGGTCGGGACTAGCTTACAATGAGCAGTTCTTC.

The rearrangement uses TRBV7-2 and TRBJ2-3; 11 bases align to TRBD2. Germline CDR1 and CDR2: SGHTA and FQGNSA. The junction had 6 bases not matched to a gene; V was cut back by 5 bases and J by 2 bases. The CDR3 has 16 amino acids. The CDR3 DNA reads as TGTGCCAGCAGCCGTCCGACTAGCGGGGCCACAGATACGCAGTATTTT. Its protein is CASSRPTSGATDTQYF. The full variable domain, in which reference TRBV7-2 and TRBJ2-3 provide the parts outside the CDR3, is GAGVSQSPSNKVTEKGKDVELRCDPISGHTALYWYRQSLGQGLEFLIYFQGNSAPDKSGLPSDRFSAERTGGSVSTLTIQRTQQEDSAVYLCASSRPTSGATDTQYFGPGTRLTVL.

The genes are TRBV29-1 and TRBJ1-2; weak D call: TRBD1 (6 bases). CDR3 size: 14 residues. Per germline, CDR1 SQVTM and CDR2 ANQGSEA. V was clipped by 3 bases and J by 2 bases, with 13 bases between them. The CDR3 DNA reads as TGCAGCGTTGAGTTGGGACAACAAAACTATGGCTACACCTTC. It specifies CSVELGQQNYGYTF. Looking up the rest from reference TRBV29-1 and TRBJ1-2 gives the full variable domain: SAVISQKPSRDICQRGTSLTIQCQVDSQVTMMFWYRQQPGQSLTLIATANQGSEATYESGFVIDKFPISRPNLTFSTLTVSNMSPEDSSIYLCSVELGQQNYGYTFGSGTRLTVV.

The V call is TRBV19, the J call TRBJ1-2; D perhaps matches TRBD1 (6 bases). CDR3 length: 15 residues. CDR1 LNHDA and CDR2 SQIVND come from the germline V gene (reference sequence). Trimming removed 1 base at V and 4 bases at J, with 13 bases between. This chain's CDR3 is CASSIAAGAGYGYTF. In DNA, the CDR3 is TGTGCCAGTAGTATAGCGGCAGGGGCGGGCTATGGCTACACCTTC.

J is TRBJ1-5 and V is TRBV5-1; unclear D gene. The CDR3 loop spans 13 amino acids. Trimming pared 2 bases from V and 1 base from J, leaving 4 bases between. Germline lookup yields CDR1 SGHRS and CDR2 YFSETQ. The CDR3: CASSLGSNQPQHF. The CDR3 DNA is TGCGCCAGCAGCTTAGGAAGCAATCAGCCCCAGCATTTT.

The chain carries TRBV2 and TRBJ1-4; D is ambiguous. The CDR3 extends over 15 amino acids. CDR1 and CDR2 (germline): SNHLY, FYNNEI. The V end lost 4 bases, the J end lost 4 bases, and 13 bases lay between the germline ends. Written as DNA, the CDR3 is TGTGCCAGCAGTGTCTCCGTGGGGTATAATGAAAAACTGTTTTTT. This encodes CASSVSVGYNEKLFF.

The V and J genes are TRBV18 and TRBJ2-1, with D possibly matching TRBD1 (6 bases). CDR1 is KGHSH, CDR2 LQKENI, per germline. Deletions cut 3 bases from V and 0 bases from J, with 18 bases between. The CDR3 extends over 18 amino acids. The CDR3 DNA reads TGTGCCAGCTCACCCATGCGACAGGCAGCAGACTCCTACAATGAGCAGTTCTTC. Its translation is CASSPMRQAADSYNEQFF.